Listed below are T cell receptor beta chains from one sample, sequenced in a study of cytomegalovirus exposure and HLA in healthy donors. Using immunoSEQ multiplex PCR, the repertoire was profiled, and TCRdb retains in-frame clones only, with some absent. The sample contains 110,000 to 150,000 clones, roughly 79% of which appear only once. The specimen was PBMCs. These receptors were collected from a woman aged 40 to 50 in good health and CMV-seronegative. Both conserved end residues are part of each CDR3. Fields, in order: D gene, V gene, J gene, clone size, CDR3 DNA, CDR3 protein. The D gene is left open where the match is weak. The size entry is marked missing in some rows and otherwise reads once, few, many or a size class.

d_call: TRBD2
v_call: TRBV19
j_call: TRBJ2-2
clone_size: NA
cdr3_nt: TGTGCCAGTACCGAACTAGCGCTAAACACCGGGGAGCTGTTTTTT
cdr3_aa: CASTELALNTGELFF

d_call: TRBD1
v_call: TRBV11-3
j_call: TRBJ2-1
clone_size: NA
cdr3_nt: TGTGCCAGCAGCCAACAGGGGAGCTCCTACAATGAGCAGTTCTTC
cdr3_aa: CASSQQGSSYNEQFF

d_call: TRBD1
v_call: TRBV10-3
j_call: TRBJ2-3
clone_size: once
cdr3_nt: TGTGCCACCTTTGGGATCCAGGGGGCTAGCACAGATACGCAGTATTTT
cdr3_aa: CATFGIQGASTDTQYF

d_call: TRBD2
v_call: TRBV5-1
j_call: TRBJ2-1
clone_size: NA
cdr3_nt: TGCGCCAGCAGCTTAAGAGAAGCGGGAGGGAGCCAGTTCTTC
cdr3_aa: CASSLREAGGSQFF

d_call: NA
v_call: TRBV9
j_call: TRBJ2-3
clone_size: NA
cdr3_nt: TGTGCCAGCAGCTTCCGTACAGATACGCAGTATTTT
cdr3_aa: CASSFRTDTQYF

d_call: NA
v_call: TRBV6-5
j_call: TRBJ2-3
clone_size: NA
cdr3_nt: TGTGCCAGCGGGGACTTGAGCACAGATACGCAGTATTTT
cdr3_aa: CASGDLSTDTQYF

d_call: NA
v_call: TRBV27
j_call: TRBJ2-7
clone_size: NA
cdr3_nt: TGTGCCAGCAAAAAGGGGTTCTCCTACGAGCAGTACTTC
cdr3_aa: CASKKGFSYEQYF

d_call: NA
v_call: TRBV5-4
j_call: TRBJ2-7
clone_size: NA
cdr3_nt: TGTGCCAGCAGCTTGTTCGAGTCCGACTACGAGCAGTACTTC
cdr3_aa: CASSLFESDYEQYF

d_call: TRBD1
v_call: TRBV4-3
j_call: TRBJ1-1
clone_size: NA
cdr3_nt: TGCGCCAGCAGCCAACTTGGACCTGACAGGGAGGCTTGGGCCTTGTTAGACACTGAAGCTTTCTTT
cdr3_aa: CASSQLGPDREAWALLDTEAFF

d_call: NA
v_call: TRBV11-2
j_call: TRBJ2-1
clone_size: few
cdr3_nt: TGTGCCAGCAGCTCCTCGGTGGGGCTTTACAATGAGCAGTTCTTC
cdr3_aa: CASSSSVGLYNEQFF

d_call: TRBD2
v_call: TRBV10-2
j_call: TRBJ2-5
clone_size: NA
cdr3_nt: TGCGCCAGTCTTAAGACTAGCGGGAGGGCTGAGACCCAGTACTTC
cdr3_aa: CASLKTSGRAETQYF

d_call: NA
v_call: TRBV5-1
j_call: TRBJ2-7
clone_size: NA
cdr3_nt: TGCGCCAGCAGCGTCGGTTTGGGGGGCGAGCAGTACTTC
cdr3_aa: CASSVGLGGEQYF

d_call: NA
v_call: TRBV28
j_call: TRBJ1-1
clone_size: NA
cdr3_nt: TGTGCCAGCAGAGCGGTCTTGTGGCGGAACACTGAAGCTTTCTTT
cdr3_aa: CASRAVLWRNTEAFF

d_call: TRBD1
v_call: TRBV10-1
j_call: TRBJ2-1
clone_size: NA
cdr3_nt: TGCGCCAGCAGTGATAAATTCCGCGACAGGGGATCGAAGGATGAGCAGTTCTTC
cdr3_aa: CASSDKFRDRGSKDEQFF

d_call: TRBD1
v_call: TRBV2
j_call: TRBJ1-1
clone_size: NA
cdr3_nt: TGTGCCAGCTCAACCGACGACAGGGTGAACACTGAAGCTTTCTTT
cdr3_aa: CASSTDDRVNTEAFF

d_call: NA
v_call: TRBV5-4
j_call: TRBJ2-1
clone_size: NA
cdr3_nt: TGTGCCAGCAACTTAGATGGGCTAGCGTACAATGAGCAGTTCTTC
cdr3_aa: CASNLDGLAYNEQFF

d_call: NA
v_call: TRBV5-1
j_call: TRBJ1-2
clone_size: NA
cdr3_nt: TGCGCCAGCAGCTTGTTCGAGCGTGGCTACACCTTC
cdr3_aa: CASSLFERGYTF

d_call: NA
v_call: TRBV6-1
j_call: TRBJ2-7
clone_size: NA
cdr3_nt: TGTGCCAGCGAGCCCTCGGTGACCTACGAGCAGTACTTC
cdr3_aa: CASEPSVTYEQYF

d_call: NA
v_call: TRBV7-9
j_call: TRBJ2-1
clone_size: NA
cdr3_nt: TGTGCCAGCAGCACCTACAGGGATGAGCAGTTCTTC
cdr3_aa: CASSTYRDEQFF

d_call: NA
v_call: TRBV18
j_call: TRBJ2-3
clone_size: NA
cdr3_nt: TGTGCCAGCTCACCACCTAGTGGAAGCCAGGGCACAGATACGCAGTATTTT
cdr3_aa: CASSPPSGSQGTDTQYF

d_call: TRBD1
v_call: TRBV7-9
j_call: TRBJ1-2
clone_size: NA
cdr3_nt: TGTTCCAGCAGCTTAGCGACGGGGACAGCCCAAATGATCTATGGCTACACCTTC
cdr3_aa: CSSSLATGTAQMIYGYTF

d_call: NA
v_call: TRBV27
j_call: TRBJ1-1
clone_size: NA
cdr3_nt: TGTGCCAGCAGTTCGAGGTCTGCGGCAGCGGTAACGAACACTGAAGCTTTCTTT
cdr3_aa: CASSSRSAAAVTNTEAFF

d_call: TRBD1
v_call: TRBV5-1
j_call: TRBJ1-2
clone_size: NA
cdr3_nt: TGCGCCAGCAGGACAGGGCAATCTAACTATGGCTACACCTTC
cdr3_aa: CASRTGQSNYGYTF

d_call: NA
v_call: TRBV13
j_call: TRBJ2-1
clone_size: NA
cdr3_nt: TGTGCCAGCAGCGTACAGGGCGCCTATGGATACGATGAGCAGTTCTTC
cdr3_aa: CASSVQGAYGYDEQFF

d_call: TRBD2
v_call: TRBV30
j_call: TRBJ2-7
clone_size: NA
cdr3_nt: TGTGCCTGGAGTGTGGGAGCGGGAGGGGACGAGCAGTACTTC
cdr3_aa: CAWSVGAGGDEQYF

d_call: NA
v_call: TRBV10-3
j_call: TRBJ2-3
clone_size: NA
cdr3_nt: TGTGCCATCAGTGGTGGGAGGGGGGATACGCAGTATTTT
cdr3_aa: CAISGGRGDTQYF

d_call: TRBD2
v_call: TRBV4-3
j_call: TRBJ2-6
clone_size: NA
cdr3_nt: TGCGCCAGCAGCCAAGTAGCGGGAGGGCTTTCTGGGGCCAACGTCCTGACTTTC
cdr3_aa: CASSQVAGGLSGANVLTF

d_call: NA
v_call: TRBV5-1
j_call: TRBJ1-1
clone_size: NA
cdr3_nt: TGCGCCAGCAGCTTACGACACCCGACGAACACTGAAGCTTTCTTT
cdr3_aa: CASSLRHPTNTEAFF

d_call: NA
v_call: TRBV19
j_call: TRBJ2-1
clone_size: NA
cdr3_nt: TGTGCCAGTAGTATAGGGACGGGAGTCGGGCAGTTCTTC
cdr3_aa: CASSIGTGVGQFF

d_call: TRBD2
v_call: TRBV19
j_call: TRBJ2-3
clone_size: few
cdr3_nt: TGTGCCAGTAGTACCCTTAGATTCGGACTAGCGGGAGCCACAGATACGCAGTATTTT
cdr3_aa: CASSTLRFGLAGATDTQYF

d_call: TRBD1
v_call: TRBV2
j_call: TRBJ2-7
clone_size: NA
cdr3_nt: TGTGCCAGCAGTGACTGGCCCGGGACAGGGGCTTACGAGCAGTACTTC
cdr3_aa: CASSDWPGTGAYEQYF

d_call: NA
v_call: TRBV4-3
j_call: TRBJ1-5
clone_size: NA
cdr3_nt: TGCGCCAGCAGCCAAGCTCCTAGCAATCAGCCCCAGCATTTT
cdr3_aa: CASSQAPSNQPQHF

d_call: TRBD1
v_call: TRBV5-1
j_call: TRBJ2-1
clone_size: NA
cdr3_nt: TGCGCCAGCAGCTGGGACGGACAGGGGGACAATGAGCAGTTCTTC
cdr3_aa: CASSWDGQGDNEQFF

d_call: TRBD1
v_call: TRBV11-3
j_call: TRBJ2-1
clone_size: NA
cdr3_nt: TGTGCCAGCAGCAAAACCGGGACAGGGTACAATGAGCAGTTCTTC
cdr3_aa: CASSKTGTGYNEQFF

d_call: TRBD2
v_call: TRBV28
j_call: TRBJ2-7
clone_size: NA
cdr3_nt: TGTGCCAGCAGTTTAAGGCGGGAGGGCCTCGAGCAGTACTTC
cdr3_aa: CASSLRREGLEQYF